This record concerns one TCR beta chain sequence. What it binds is unknown. This entry is derived from a study of OX40 agonist ivuxolimab in advanced cancers. Whole-study context: Ivuxolimab was administered intravenously to patients at 0.01 to 10 mg/kg every 2 weeks. Prior anti-PD-1, anti-PD-L1 or anti-CTLA-4 therapy was allowed; approximately 41% had some. Points from the study as a whole: Among the lowest peripheral clonal expansion occurred in 0.1-3.0 mg/kg partial responders.

The CDR3 is made up of 16 amino acids. Germline assignment: CDR1 SQVTM and CDR2 ANQGSEA. After removal of 4 bases from V and 4 bases from J, the junction contained 13 bases not matched to a gene. Baseline, cycle 4 day 1, and cycle 7 day 1 were the blood sampling points. This table comes from immunoSEQ multiplex PCR, and its TCRdb copy is limited to in-frame clones, with some not included. The sample includes approximately 20,000 clones, roughly 89% of them seen just once. This specimen consisted of CD4+ or CD8+ T cells sorted from blood, obtained in a trial of the OX40 agonist ivuxolimab. This clonotype originated in an adult with an advanced solid tumor such as melanoma, head and neck, liver or kidney cancer. The chain recombines TRBV29-1 with TRBJ1-2, with 9 bases matching TRBD1. The CDR3 is CSVGTWTGEVSYGYTF. CDR3 DNA sequence: TGCAGCGTTGGAACATGGACAGGGGAGGTCTCCTATGGCTACACCTTC.